The rows below give T cell receptor beta chains drawn from one sample of a study of shared clonotypes between healthy human individuals. Using immunoSEQ multiplex PCR, the repertoire was profiled, and TCRdb retains in-frame clones only, with some absent. The profile shows just over 2,000,000 clones, around 95% of them singletons. The material sequenced was naive CD4+ T cells sorted from blood. Receptors originate from a man between 18 and 29 years old in good health. Both conserved end residues are part of each CDR3. D genes are given only for firm matches. Only some rows state a clone size, as once, few, many or a class for expanded clones.

>.|.|TRBV6-6|TRBJ1-2
CASSSIGGGYGYTF
TGTGCCAGCAGTTCGATTGGGGGGGGCTATGGCTACACCTTC
>TRBD2|.|TRBV5-1|TRBJ2-5
CASRGTRGETQYF
TGCGCCAGCCGCGGGACTAGGGGAGAGACCCAGTACTTC
>.|once|TRBV7-2|TRBJ1-6
CASSLGGLGNSPLHF
TGTGCCAGCAGCTTAGGGGGCCTGGGGAATTCACCCCTCCACTTT
>.|.|TRBV30|TRBJ2-3
CAWGPGGPDTQYF
TGTGCCTGGGGGCCCGGCGGCCCAGATACGCAGTATTTT
>TRBD2|.|TRBV30|TRBJ2-5
CAWGLAGKQETQYF
TGTGCCTGGGGACTAGCGGGAAAACAAGAGACCCAGTACTTC
>TRBD1|.|TRBV2|TRBJ1-6
CASNIAGTGSSPLHF
TGTGCCAGCAATATAGCCGGGACAGGGTCTTCACCCCTCCACTTT
>TRBD1|.|TRBV29-1|TRBJ2-5
CSVDRTGVKTQYF
TGCAGCGTCGACCGGACAGGTGTGAAGACCCAGTACTTC
>.|.|TRBV7-3|TRBJ1-1
CASSFGAGEAFF
TGTGCCAGCAGCTTCGGTGCCGGGGAAGCTTTCTTT
>.|few|TRBV5-8|TRBJ2-7
CASSFYEQYF
TGTGCCAGCAGCTTCTACGAGCAGTACTTC
>.|.|TRBV5-1|TRBJ2-2
CASSLRADNTGELFF
TGCGCCAGCAGCTTGAGGGCAGATAACACCGGGGAGCTGTTTTTT
>TRBD1|.|TRBV12-5|TRBJ2-7
CASGLSLLSLRGLTDEQYF
TGTGCTAGTGGTCTCTCTCTACTATCTCTCAGGGGGCTAACTGACGAGCAGTACTTC
>.|.|TRBV7-2|TRBJ2-1
CASSLNGITYNEQFF
TGTGCCAGCAGCTTAAACGGGATTACCTACAATGAGCAGTTCTTC
>TRBD2|once|TRBV7-8|TRBJ2-5
CASSLGAITSGETQYF
TGTGCCAGCAGCTTAGGGGCTATTACTAGCGGCGAGACCCAGTACTTC
>.|.|TRBV9|TRBJ1-4
CASSARDGYEKLFF
TGTGCCAGCAGCGCCCGGGACGGTTATGAAAAACTGTTTTTT
>.|.|TRBV30|TRBJ1-2
CAWSGGASGYTF
TGTGCCTGGAGTGGGGGGGCAAGTGGCTACACCTTC
>.|.|TRBV28|TRBJ1-1
CASSSSTGMNTEAFF
TGTGCCAGCAGTTCCTCCACAGGGATGAACACTGAAGCTTTCTTT
>.|few|TRBV19|TRBJ1-5
CATQSTRGNQPQHF
TGTGCCACCCAATCGACGAGGGGCAATCAGCCCCAGCATTTT
>.|.|TRBV28|TRBJ1-2
CASSQLTGAPYGYTF
TGTGCCAGCAGTCAATTGACAGGTGCCCCTTATGGCTACACCTTC
>.|.|TRBV6-5|TRBJ1-1
CASSYGGKGQNTEAFF
TGTGCCAGCAGTTACGGAGGGAAGGGACAGAACACTGAAGCTTTCTTT
>.|.|TRBV30|TRBJ2-5
CAWSVQGKETQYF
TGTGCCTGGAGTGTGCAGGGGAAAGAGACCCAGTACTTC
>.|.|TRBV29-1|TRBJ2-3
CSARGGGLDTQYF
TGCAGCGCCCGAGGGGGGGGCCTAGATACGCAGTATTTT
>TRBD1|.|TRBV11-2|TRBJ2-7
CASSTQPTGESSYEQYF
TGTGCCAGCAGCACCCAGCCGACAGGGGAGAGCTCCTACGAGCAGTACTTC
>.|.|TRBV5-1|TRBJ2-7
CASSPDSYEQYF
TGCGCCAGCAGCCCGGACAGTTACGAGCAGTACTTC
>.|.|TRBV7-9|TRBJ1-2
CASSLGTANYGYTF
TGTGCCAGCAGCTTAGGGACAGCTAACTATGGCTACACCTTC
>TRBD2|.|TRBV5-5|TRBJ2-7
CASSLELAGAYEQYF
TGTGCCAGCAGCTTGGAACTAGCGGGGGCCTACGAGCAGTACTTC
>TRBD2|.|TRBV5-1|TRBJ2-7
CASSLGLAGVDEQYF
TGCGCCAGCAGCTTGGGACTAGCGGGAGTTGACGAGCAGTACTTC